The clone carrying this T cell receptor (beta chain) has just a few counts. Per the authors' pipeline: Amplification from reference gene primers served as the basis for estimated nucleated cell counts. Clones were sequenced by immunoSEQ multiplex PCR, and TCRdb holds only the in-frame ones, with some missing. The V and J calls and clone size are taken from that table; D and trimming were inferred from the DNA. The top ten clones hold roughly a tenth of a sample with approximately 330,000 clones, nearly 90% of them seen once. The source of the sample is a study of blood T cell repertoires in COVID-19. Across the study: Sites in the United States, Italy and Spain provided acute and convalescent COVID-19 samples. T cells, B-cell-depleted T cells, or PBMCs provided the cDNA or gDNA that served as material.

Germline CDR1 SGDLS, CDR2 YYNGEE. With V trimmed by 1 base and J by 0 bases, 0 bases remained unmatched. The CDR3 sequence is 15 residues long. All enrollees were about 18 to 100 years old and from roughly 22 US areas. The TCR originated in a woman aged 25 to 45 who had recovered from COVID-19. The chain recombines TRBV9 with TRBJ2-2; TRBD1 matches at 7 bases. The sample consisted of PBMCs or T cells enriched from blood (not recorded which). The CDR3 region is CASSVQGANTGELFF. The CDR3 bases are TGTGCCAGCAGCGTACAGGGGGCGAACACCGGGGAGCTGTTTTTT.